Ten or more counts support the clone carrying this T cell receptor (beta chain). The antigen remains unidentified. Germline CDR1 KGHSH, CDR2 LQKENI. The CDR3 loop spans 17 amino acids. V dropped 0 bases and J dropped 4; count of bases not matched to a gene: 8. The entry originates in a study of T cells in Graves' hyperthyroidism and ophthalmopathy. Authors of the study amplified TCR beta CDR3 regions from RNA transcripts. During a first-round RT-PCR of the TCR CDR3, the HTBI primer set was used. TCRdb fed the multiplex PCR reads into MiXCR, producing one record per CDR3 protein. This sample yields about 500,000 distinct CDR3 sequences, of which 16% are seen a single time; approximately 18% belongs to the top ten. Any patient presenting with uncontrolled infection, other autoimmune disease, pregnancy or lactation was left out. It was 8 to 10 ml of fresh peripheral blood that supplied the PBMCs. The study's findings and limits: Among thyroid clonotypes expanded above 0.001, most also appeared in blood. Before onset, by a median of around six months, the model predicted ophthalmopathy.

The sample comprised blood. This chain joins TRBV18 and TRBJ2-5; 10 nucleotides line up with TRBD1. The source of this sequence is a young woman with Graves' hyperthyroidism. CDR3 nucleotides: TGTGCCAGCTCACCACCAACTTATAGGGACAGGGGAGAGACCCAGTACTTC. Residues: CASSPPTYRDRGETQYF.